Listed below are T cell receptor beta chains from one sample, sequenced in a study of shared clonotypes between healthy human individuals. Some clones are missing from TCRdb's copy, which holds only in-frame ones; the method was immunoSEQ multiplex PCR. The table has roughly 2.2 million clones, approximately 95% seen once. Sequencing was carried out using naive CD4+ T cells from PBMCs. The source of these receptors is a young man in good health. Some clones in this sample may be carry-over from other donors' samples. CDR3s include the opening cysteine and the closing phenylalanine or tryptophan. Fields, in order: J gene, clone size, D gene, V gene, CDR3 length, CDR3 DNA, CDR3 protein. D genes are given only for firm matches. A row's size may be missing; if present it is once, few, many or a size class.

>TRBJ1-2|-|-|TRBV5-1|14
TGCGCCAGCAGCTTGGAGGGCAGCGGCTATGGCTACACCTTC
CASSLEGSGYGYTF
>TRBJ2-1|-|-|TRBV5-1|15
TGCGCCAGCAGCTCGGAAGGGAGCGCCTGGAATGAGCAGTTCTTC
CASSSEGSAWNEQFF
>TRBJ2-7|-|-|TRBV28|11
TGTGCCTCAACAGGGACCTACGAGCAGTACTTC
CASTGTYEQYF
>TRBJ2-7|-|TRBD2|TRBV7-9|17
TGTGCCAGCAGCGCACTGCTCCGGACTAGCGGGAGCTACGAGCAGTACTTC
CASSALLRTSGSYEQYF
>TRBJ2-2|-|TRBD2|TRBV5-1|18
TGCGCCAGCAGCCCGACTCTACTAGGGAGGGGAAACACCGGGGAGCTGTTTTTT
CASSPTLLGRGNTGELFF
>TRBJ1-5|-|-|TRBV28|16
TGTGCCAGCAGTCTCAGGATCACAGTTAGCAATCAGCCCCAGCATTTT
CASSLRITVSNQPQHF
>TRBJ2-2|-|-|TRBV5-1|14
TGCGCCAGCAAGCAGGGCCAGTCTACCGGGGAGCTGTTTTTT
CASKQGQSTGELFF
>TRBJ1-5|-|-|TRBV2|14
TGTGCCAGCAGTTATGGGACGGAATCACAGCCCCAGCATTTT
CASSYGTESQPQHF
>TRBJ2-1|-|-|TRBV11-2|17
TGTGCCAGCAGCTTAAGGGGTACTCCCCTCTCCTACAATGAGCAGTTCTTC
CASSLRGTPLSYNEQFF
>TRBJ1-2|-|-|TRBV2|13
TGTGCCAGCAGGGTCGGAAATCCGTATGGCTACACCTTC
CASRVGNPYGYTF
>TRBJ2-3|-|TRBD2|TRBV28|18
TGTGCCAGCAGTTTGTCCCGGCGGAGTAGCGGGATAGCCGATACGCAGTATTTT
CASSLSRRSSGIADTQYF
>TRBJ1-1|-|-|TRBV7-9|15
TGTGCCAGCAGCTTAGCGGGCAGCATGAACACTGAAGCTTTCTTT
CASSLAGSMNTEAFF
>TRBJ2-2|-|-|TRBV18|17
TGTGCCAGCTCACCCCCTGGAAGGGGCTCGAACACCGGGGAGCTGTTTTTT
CASSPPGRGSNTGELFF
>TRBJ1-5|-|-|TRBV7-2|13
TGTGCCAGCAGCTTAGTGGACAGTCAGCCCCAGCATTTT
CASSLVDSQPQHF
>TRBJ2-5|-|TRBD2|TRBV12-5|17
TGTGCTAGTGGTTTGGTACGGACGGGAGGGCCAGGGGAGACCCAGTACTTC
CASGLVRTGGPGETQYF
>TRBJ2-3|-|-|TRBV6-6|14
TGTGCCAGCAGAGACAGTCGACTCACAGATACGCAGTATTTT
CASRDSRLTDTQYF
>TRBJ1-2|-|TRBD1|TRBV18|14
TGTGCCAGCTCACCCCCCGCAGGGGGCACTGGCTACACCTTC
CASSPPAGGTGYTF
>TRBJ1-3|-|-|TRBV4-3|16
TGCGCCAGCAGCCAAGTGCGGGACATTTCTGGAAACACCATATATTTT
CASSQVRDISGNTIYF
>TRBJ2-1|-|TRBD2|TRBV11-2|18
TGTGCCAGCAGCTCCCTTTCTCGGGGCGGGAGGGCCTACAATGAGCAGTTCTTC
CASSSLSRGGRAYNEQFF
>TRBJ1-6|-|TRBD1|TRBV7-3|17
TGTGCCAGCAGCCCCCGGGACAGGGGGCAGGTAGGGTCACCCCTCCACTTT
CASSPRDRGQVGSPLHF
>TRBJ2-2|-|TRBD2|TRBV27|18
TGTGCCAGCAGCCGGGCTAGCGGGAGAGTTGTGAACACCGGGGAGCTGTTTTTT
CASSRASGRVVNTGELFF
>TRBJ1-1|once|-|TRBV19|16
TGTGCCAGTAGGGGGAGGGGATTGGCAGCAAGGACTGAAGCTTTCTTT
CASRGRGLAARTEAFF
>TRBJ1-1|-|-|TRBV7-2|13
TGTGCCAGCAGGGACCAACCGAACACTGAAGCTTTCTTT
CASRDQPNTEAFF
>TRBJ1-4|-|-|TRBV6-1|14
TGTGCCAGCGCCGGGTGGGCTTCAAGGGAAAAACTGTTTTTT
CASAGWASREKLFF
>TRBJ1-1|-|TRBD1|TRBV7-9|16
TGTGCCAGCAGCAGAGGGACAGGGAAGGGGAACACTGAAGCTTTCTTT
CASSRGTGKGNTEAFF
>TRBJ1-2|-|TRBD1|TRBV19|14
TGTGCCAGTAGTCGGGGACAGGGTGTTTATGGCTACACCTTC
CASSRGQGVYGYTF
>TRBJ1-2|-|-|TRBV28|12
TGTGCCAGCAGGAAGGACGGGCCTGTCTACACCTTC
CASRKDGPVYTF
>TRBJ2-1|-|TRBD2|TRBV6-5|16
TGTGCCAGCAGTTACTCCACTAGCGGGGTCTACAATGAGCAGTTCTTC
CASSYSTSGVYNEQFF
>TRBJ2-6|once|TRBD1|TRBV5-1|15
TGCGCCAGCAGCGCAGGGGGCTCTGGGGCCAACGTCCTGACTTTC
CASSAGGSGANVLTF
>TRBJ2-5|-|-|TRBV7-3|14
TGTGCCAGCAGCTTTGACAGATTTCAAGAGACCCAGTACTTC
CASSFDRFQETQYF
>TRBJ1-2|once|-|TRBV28|15
TGTGCCAGCAGCTCGAGGCTAGGGGCGGGAAATGGCTACACCTTC
CASSSRLGAGNGYTF
>TRBJ2-3|-|-|TRBV7-9|15
TGTGCCAGCAGCGGTTTGTCGGCATACTCAGATACGCAGTATTTT
CASSGLSAYSDTQYF
>TRBJ2-7|once|-|TRBV28|13
TGTGCCAGCAGTCCCGGTAAGACCTACGAGCAGTACTTC
CASSPGKTYEQYF
>TRBJ2-3|-|-|TRBV28|15
TGTGCCACCAAGTCCCCGGGGTTTGACACAGATACGCAGTATTTT
CATKSPGFDTDTQYF
>TRBJ2-7|-|-|TRBV5-6|14
TGTGCCAGCAGCCCAGGCGGTTCCTTCTACGAGCAGTACTTC
CASSPGGSFYEQYF
>TRBJ1-3|-|-|TRBV5-1|16
TGCGCCAGCAGCTTAACAGTAGTGGGCTCCGGAAACACCATATATTTT
CASSLTVVGSGNTIYF
>TRBJ2-7|-|TRBD1|TRBV11-1|15
TGTGCCAGCAGCCAAGACCGGGACAGGGCCTACGAGCAGTACTTC
CASSQDRDRAYEQYF
>TRBJ1-1|-|TRBD1|TRBV7-9|14
TGTGCCAGCAGCTCTGACAGGGGGAGCACTGAAGCTTTCTTT
CASSSDRGSTEAFF
>TRBJ1-6|-|-|TRBV28|15
TGTGCCAGCAGTTCTTCCTCGGTCTCGGGATCACCCCTCCACTTT
CASSSSSVSGSPLHF
>TRBJ2-1|once|-|TRBV9|16
TGTGCCAGCAGCGGATCCTATAGAGGTGGGGACAATGAGCAGTTCTTC
CASSGSYRGGDNEQFF
>TRBJ1-4|-|-|TRBV7-9|14
TGTGCCAGCAGCCGCCCGGGGTTGGGGGAAAAACTGTTTTTT
CASSRPGLGEKLFF
>TRBJ2-5|-|-|TRBV28|14
TGTGCCAGCAGTTTGACGGGAGTGGTAGAGACCCAGTACTTC
CASSLTGVVETQYF